This entry concerns a single T cell receptor beta chain. Its antigen remains unknown. The sample comes from a study of T cells expressing NK-cell markers. Study details: CD3+CD56+NKG2C+, CD3+CD56+NKG2C- and CD3+CD56-NKG2C+ T cells, once sorted, supplied the TCR beta repertoires.

TCRdb reprocessed the 5' RACE reads and keeps a single row for each CDR3 protein, giving no DNA. This sample contains over 150,000 distinct CDR3 sequences. The CDR3 sequence is 17 residues long. Germline CDR1 is LGHDT and CDR2 is YNNKEL (reference sequence). Regarding the study as a whole: Whether the expanded NKG2C+ T cell clones recognized HCMV remained unclear. Of the CD8+ T cell pool in roughly 6 donors, roughly 1.0-8% was accounted for by dominant NKG2C+ clonotypes. Also leading the CD3+CD56-NKG2C+ fraction in a handful of donors were these clonotypes.

V gene TRBV3-1 combines with J gene TRBJ2-3; the TRBD1 assignment by TCRdb is unverifiable without DNA. This TCR came from a man aged 18-70 years in good health. The sample consisted of blood T cells: a sorted CD56 or NKG2C T cell subset, CD4+ or CD8+ T cells, or bulk PBMC T cells (not recorded which). CDR3 sequence: CASSQDVGGHGTDTQYF.